The source of this T cell receptor beta chain is a study of response to subunit inactivated influenza vaccine. Whole-study findings and limits: Authors suggested each seasonal influenza vaccination recruits few new T cells.

In this sample, this clonotype turned up a few times. The antigen is not known. CDR3 length: 16 amino acids. The V segment lost 2 bases and the J segment 4 bases; nucleotides outside the gene matches: 9. Germline CDR1 LGHDT, CDR2 YNNKEL (reference sequence). TCRdb analysed the RT-PCR reads with MiXCR anew, one entry per CDR3 protein. The repertoire holds about 650,000 distinct CDR3 sequences, with 15% to 17% as singletons. The chain employs TRBV3-1 and TRBJ2-7, with 9 bases that match TRBD1. The starting material was PBMCs from blood, obtained 12 days after vaccination. The TCR comes from a man in his forties or fifties who received an inactivated influenza vaccine. Here the CDR3 DNA reads TGTGCCAGCAGCCAAAACGCCGGGACAGGGTTGTACGAGCAGTACTTC. This translates into CASSQNAGTGLYEQYF.